Shown below are 29 T cell receptor beta chains from a single sample sequenced in a study of beta chain features in type 1 diabetes. The entirety of the isolated RNA underwent reverse transcription, so expressed TCRB transcripts were sequenced. Libraries were prepared by immunoSEQ multiplex PCR; TCRdb keeps only in-frame clonotypes and omits some of them. Of 400,000 to 600,000 clones in the sample, around 30% were seen once. Material: naive CD4+ T cells from blood. Source of these receptors: a man younger than 30 in good health.

V gene TRBV9 combines with J gene TRBJ2-6, with D uncertain. Germline assignment: CDR1 SGDLS and CDR2 YYNGEE. This CDR3 is 15 amino acids long. Trimming took off 0 bases at V and 3 bases at J, with 7 bases between the two ends. The CDR3 region is CASSVGSVGANVLTF. CDR3 sequence (DNA): TGTGCCAGCAGCGTAGGATCCGTTGGGGCCAACGTCCTGACTTTC.

This clone was observed a few times. The CDR3 region has the DNA TGCGCCAGCAGCGACGGTACCGGGACAGGGACCGACGAGCAGTACTTC. Translated, it gives CASSDGTGTGTDEQYF. The genes are TRBV5-1 and TRBJ2-7; TRBD1 agrees at 9 bases. The CDR3 sequence is 16 residues long. In germline, CDR1 is SGHRS, CDR2 YFSETQ. The V segment lost 4 bases and the J segment 5 bases; nucleotides outside the gene matches: 13.

V gene TRBV15 combines with J gene TRBJ1-2, with a weak D call TRBD1 (6 bases). The germline V and J ends were trimmed by 0 bases and 3 bases, with 11 bases remaining between them. This CDR3 is 15 amino acids long. Germline CDR1 reads LNHNV; CDR2 reads YYDKDF (reference sequence). The CDR3: CATSREGGKDYGYTF. The CDR3 DNA is TGTGCCACCAGCAGAGAAGGGGGAAAGGACTATGGCTACACCTTC. Drawing the rest from reference TRBV15 and TRBJ1-2, the complete variable domain is DAMVIQNPRYQVTQFGKPVTLSCSQTLNHNVMYWYQQKSSQAPKLLFHYYDKDFNNEADTPDNFQSRRPNTSFCFLDIRSPGLGDTAMYLCATSREGGKDYGYTFGSGTRLTVV.

This clone was seen a handful of times. The chain links TRBV15 to TRBJ2-5; the D is unclear. This CDR3 region has 12 residues. Germline assignment: CDR1 LNHNV and CDR2 YYDKDF (reference sequence). Trimming shortened V by 0 bases and J by 5 bases, and 4 bases separated the two germline ends. The CDR3 spells CATSRDWETQYF. In DNA, the CDR3 is TGTGCCACCAGCAGAGACTGGGAGACCCAGTACTTC.

V usage is TRBV5-4 and J usage is TRBJ2-7; D may be TRBD1 or TRBD2 (5 bases each). Germline V gene lookup returns CDR1 SGHNT and CDR2 YYREEE (reference sequence). V lost 0 bases and J 5 bases, leaving 12 bases between the germline ends. CDR3 length: 14 amino acids. The chain's CDR3 is CASSLVGPGNEQYF. CDR3 in DNA: TGTGCCAGCAGCTTGGTGGGGCCGGGGAACGAGCAGTACTTC.

The gene calls are TRBV25-1 and TRBJ2-2; the D gene is possibly TRBD1 (5 bases). Germline CDR1 MGHDK, CDR2 SYGVNS. This CDR3 is 15 amino acids long. V lost 4 bases and J lost 4, with 13 bases in between. The chain's CDR3 is CASSAGLRSTGELFF. The CDR3 DNA reads TGTGCCAGCAGTGCAGGGTTGCGTTCCACCGGGGAGCTGTTTTTT.

This clone has only a few counts. The chain recombines TRBV30 with TRBJ2-3; tentative D call: TRBD1 (6 bases). The CDR3 sequence is 14 residues long. The germline gives CDR1 GTSNPN, CDR2 SVGIG (reference sequence). Between the trimmed V and J ends, which lost 0 bases and 8 bases, there was a span of 15 bases. DNA of the CDR3: TGTGCCTGGAGTGTAAGGGGGAGAACCGGTACGCAGTATTTT. Translation gives CAWSVRGRTGTQYF.

This clone was picked up a small number of times. V and J are TRBV11-2 and TRBJ1-1; D unclear. The CDR3 length is 14 residues. Trimming pared 1 base from V and 5 bases from J, leaving 11 bases between. Germline V gene lookup returns CDR1 SGHAT and CDR2 FQNNGV. CDR3 amino acids: CASSLVRRETEAFF. The DNA of the CDR3 is TGTGCCAGCAGCTTAGTGAGGAGGGAAACTGAAGCTTTCTTT.

The genes are TRBV15 and TRBJ1-1; D gene unclear. Germline CDR1 LNHNV, CDR2 YYDKDF (reference sequence). There are 14 residues in the CDR3. V lost 4 bases, J lost 0 bases, and 9 bases lay in between. The CDR3 reads CATSKGTMNTEAFF. Here the CDR3 DNA reads TGTGCCACCAGCAAAGGTACCATGAACACTGAAGCTTTCTTT.

This chain joins TRBV30 and TRBJ1-4; 9 bases are a match to TRBD1. The CDR3 consists of 14 residues. CDR1 is GTSNPN, CDR2 SVGIG, per germline (reference sequence). Unmatched junction bases numbered 6, after V lost 3 bases and J lost 7 bases. This chain's CDR3 is CAWRNRGQGEKLFF. Written as DNA, the CDR3 is TGTGCCTGGAGGAACAGGGGGCAAGGTGAAAAACTGTTTTTT.

The V gene is TRBV9, the J gene TRBJ1-1; 8 bases agree with TRBD1. Germline CDR1 reads SGDLS; CDR2 reads YYNGEE. This CDR3 is 14 amino acids long. V dropped 4 bases and J dropped 0; count of bases not matched to a gene: 2. The CDR3 sequence is CASSKTGVNTEAFF. CDR3 in DNA: TGTGCCAGCAGCAAGACAGGGGTGAACACTGAAGCTTTCTTT.

The table lists this clone with a few counts. V and J are TRBV7-2 and TRBJ2-1; the D gene could be TRBD1 or TRBD2 (5 bases each). From germline, CDR1 is SGHTA and CDR2 FQGNSA. Trimming cost V 1 base and J 10 bases, with 11 bases left between them. The CDR3 loop spans 13 amino acids. The CDR3 coding sequence is TGTGCCAGCAGCTTAGTTCTTCGGGGCGAGCAGTTCTTC. Translated: CASSLVLRGEQFF.

This clone was observed a few times. V usage is TRBV30 and J usage is TRBJ1-1, with D perhaps TRBD1 (6 bases). Trimming pared 8 bases from V and 7 bases from J, leaving 11 bases between. Germline-derived CDR1 and CDR2 are GTSNPN and SVGIG (reference sequence). The CDR3 length is 10 residues. CDR3 sequence (DNA): TGTGCCGGACAGAAGAATGAAGCTTTCTTT. Residues: CAGQKNEAFF.

The chain couples TRBV25-1 to TRBJ2-3; D unresolved. CDR1 is MGHDK and CDR2 is SYGVNS in the germline V gene. The CDR3 length is 12 residues. The V end lost 5 bases, the J end lost 12 bases, and 15 bases lay between the germline ends. The CDR3 reads CASSKTTALQYF. The CDR3 DNA follows: TGTGCCAGCAGTAAAACGACGGCGCTACAGTATTTT.

This clone was observed a handful of times. This chain joins TRBV11-2 and TRBJ2-7; D tentatively fits TRBD1 or TRBD2 (5 bases each). The germline V gene encodes CDR1 SGHAT and CDR2 FQNNGV. This CDR3 is 14 amino acids long. The V end lost 2 bases, the J end lost 3 bases, and 11 bases lay between the germline ends. CDR3 loop: CASSLRGDLYEQYF. CDR3 sequence (DNA): TGTGCCAGCAGCTTAAGGGGAGACCTCTACGAGCAGTACTTC.

This chain links TRBV7-6 with TRBJ2-7; D gene ambiguous. This CDR3 is built from 10 residues. Germline-derived CDR1 and CDR2 are SGHVS and FNYEAQ. V gave up 8 bases and J gave up 5 bases, with 7 bases separating them. The CDR3 reads CASRGHEQYF. CDR3 coding DNA: TGTGCCAGCCGAGGTCACGAGCAGTACTTC.

The V and J genes are TRBV6-1 and TRBJ1-1, with D unclear. This CDR3 is built from 12 residues. Germline assignment: CDR1 MNHNS and CDR2 SASEGT. Trimming cost V 6 bases and J 4 bases, with 9 bases left between them. CDR3 region: CASRLSATEAFF. The DNA for the CDR3 is TGTGCCAGCAGGCTCAGCGCCACTGAAGCTTTCTTT.

The CDR3 sequence is CSVGREDTGELFF. The DNA for the CDR3 is TGCAGCGTGGGACGGGAGGACACCGGGGAGCTGTTTTTT. This chain connects TRBV29-1 to TRBJ2-2; the match to TRBD2 covers 7 bases. The trim removed 6 bases at V and 3 bases at J, leaving 4 bases unmatched. Germline V gene sequence: CDR1 SQVTM, CDR2 ANQGSEA. The CDR3 loop spans 13 amino acids.

In its sample, this clone was seen a few times. The chain carries TRBV9 and TRBJ2-1, with a weak D call TRBD2 (6 bases). V lost 4 bases and J lost 4, with 15 bases in between. The CDR3 runs to 15 residues. Per germline, CDR1 SGDLS and CDR2 YYNGEE. CDR3 amino acids: CASSPRGAGYNEQFF. CDR3 in DNA: TGTGCCAGCAGCCCTAGAGGGGCGGGGTACAATGAGCAGTTCTTC. The complete variable domain, with remaining parts taken from reference TRBV9 and TRBJ2-1, reads DSGVTQTPKHLITATGQRVTLRCSPRSGDLSVYWYQQSLDQGLQFLIQYYNGEERAKGNILERFSAQQFPDLHSELNLSSLELGDSALYFCASSPRGAGYNEQFFGPGTRLTVL.

The chain employs TRBV4-1 and TRBJ2-7; 12 bases align to TRBD2. With V trimmed by 1 base and J by 2 bases, 3 bases remained unmatched. Germline V gene sequence: CDR1 MGHRA, CDR2 YSYEKL. This CDR3 has 16 amino acids. CDR3 nucleotides: TGCGCCAGCAGCCAAGGGACTAGCGGGATCCCCTACGAGCAGTACTTC. Encoded protein: CASSQGTSGIPYEQYF.

This clone turned up a few times. The rearrangement links TRBV28 to TRBJ2-7; perhaps TRBD2 as D (5 bases). The V gene lost 6 bases and the J gene lost 3 bases, with 21 bases spanning the gap. Germline CDR1 MDHEN, CDR2 SYDVKM. The CDR3 totals 16 residues. CDR3 sequence reads: CASSSTLGRVSYEQYF. The CDR3 nucleotides read TGTGCCAGCAGCTCCACTCTGGGGAGAGTAAGCTACGAGCAGTACTTC.

This clone was observed once. The J gene is TRBJ2-3, the V gene TRBV4-1; 8 bases match TRBD1. CDR3 length: 15 amino acids. Germline-derived CDR1 and CDR2 are MGHRA and YSYEKL. The V segment lost 3 bases and the J segment 0 bases; nucleotides outside the gene matches: 2. CDR3 nucleotide sequence: TGCGCCAGCAGCCAGGGACAGGCAAGCACAGATACGCAGTATTTT. Translating it yields CASSQGQASTDTQYF.

J is TRBJ2-1 and V is TRBV19, with 11 bases aligning to TRBD1. The CDR3 consists of 15 residues. From germline, CDR1 is LNHDA and CDR2 SQIVND (reference sequence). The V segment lost 2 bases and the J segment 8 bases; nucleotides outside the gene matches: 5. CDR3 in amino acids: CASSIWTGGSDEQFF. CDR3 DNA sequence: TGTGCCAGTAGTATATGGACAGGGGGCTCTGATGAGCAGTTCTTC.

This clone was detected only a few times. The chain has TRBV29-1 and TRBJ2-3; 7 bases line up with TRBD2. Unmatched junction bases numbered 8, after V lost 3 bases and J lost 5 bases. Germline-derived CDR1 and CDR2 are SQVTM and ANQGSEA. The CDR3 length is 14 residues. CDR3 amino acids: CSVDLGRAEDTQYF. CDR3 DNA sequence: TGCAGCGTTGATCTGGGGAGGGCCGAAGATACGCAGTATTTT.

This clone was observed a handful of times. The V and J genes are TRBV7-2 and TRBJ2-5, with TRBD1 as a possible D gene (5 bases). V was clipped by 6 bases and J by 2 bases, with 7 bases between them. The CDR3 loop spans 12 amino acids. Germline V gene lookup returns CDR1 SGHTA and CDR2 FQGNSA. The CDR3 region has the DNA TGTGCCAGCAGGACAGATCAAGAGACCCAGTACTTC. As protein: CASRTDQETQYF.

The sample holds a few counts of this clone. The rearrangement links TRBV7-9 to TRBJ2-7; D unresolved. Per the germline V gene, CDR1 is SEHNR and CDR2 is FQNEAQ (reference sequence). The CDR3 runs to 11 residues. Deletions cut 4 bases from V and 5 bases from J, with 6 bases between. The DNA for the CDR3 is TGTGCCAGCAGCTCGGCGGACGAGCAGTACTTC. Amino acids: CASSSADEQYF.

The chain couples TRBV5-1 to TRBJ2-1; TRBD1 might be the D (6 bases). Per germline, CDR1 SGHRS and CDR2 YFSETQ. Deletions cut 4 bases from V and 8 bases from J, with 19 bases between. This CDR3 is 15 amino acids long. CDR3 in amino acids: CASSKDSPRIDEQFF. The DNA of the CDR3 is TGCGCCAGCAGCAAGGACAGTCCCCGAATAGATGAGCAGTTCTTC.

The V and J genes are TRBV7-2 and TRBJ2-7, with a weak D call TRBD2 (6 bases). From germline, CDR1 is SGHTA and CDR2 FQGNSA. V gave up 3 bases and J gave up 3 bases, with 9 bases separating them. The CDR3 length is 13 residues. DNA of the CDR3: TGTGCCAGCAGCTTCGGGAGAGGCTACGAGCAGTACTTC. Protein: CASSFGRGYEQYF.

The V call is TRBV5-4, the J call TRBJ2-4; 10 nucleotides match TRBD2. With 2 bases clipped from V and 1 base from J, the junction kept 3 bases outside the gene matches. The CDR3 is 16 amino acids. Germline V gene lookup returns CDR1 SGHNT and CDR2 YYREEE (reference sequence). CDR3 sequence reads: CASSLAGGAAKNIQYF. CDR3 coding DNA: TGTGCCAGCAGCTTAGCGGGAGGGGCGGCCAAAAACATTCAGTACTTC.